This TCR beta chain was identified during a study of T-cell memory formation after mild COVID-19. About the research overall: TCR clusters were largely donor specific.

Regarding this clonotype: What it recognizes is unknown.

V was pared by 0 bases and J by 1 base, with 9 bases between. Per germline, CDR1 MGHRA and CDR2 YSYEKL. There are 15 residues in the CDR3. The authors produced TCR alpha and TCR beta cDNA libraries with sample barcodes and UMIs by 5'RACE using constant-segment primers. TCRdb re-called the 5' RACE reads through MiXCR, storing one row per CDR3 protein. The repertoire includes 450,000 to 650,000 distinct CDR3 sequences, about a sixth of them detected once, and approximately 12% sits in the top ten. The study's findings and limits: What remained unconfirmed was the SARS-CoV-2 specificity of second-wave clones peaking on day 37.

The rearrangement uses TRBV4-1 and TRBJ1-1; D not resolved. Sequencing input: PBMCs or a T cell subset sorted from them (not recorded which). The origin of this receptor is an adult woman who had mild COVID-19 (a few samples of this study predate the infection). Cell type and time point are not known. The DNA for the CDR3 is TGCGCCAGCAGCCAAGATCGGGTTACGAACACTGAAGCTTTCTTT. This codes for CASSQDRVTNTEAFF.